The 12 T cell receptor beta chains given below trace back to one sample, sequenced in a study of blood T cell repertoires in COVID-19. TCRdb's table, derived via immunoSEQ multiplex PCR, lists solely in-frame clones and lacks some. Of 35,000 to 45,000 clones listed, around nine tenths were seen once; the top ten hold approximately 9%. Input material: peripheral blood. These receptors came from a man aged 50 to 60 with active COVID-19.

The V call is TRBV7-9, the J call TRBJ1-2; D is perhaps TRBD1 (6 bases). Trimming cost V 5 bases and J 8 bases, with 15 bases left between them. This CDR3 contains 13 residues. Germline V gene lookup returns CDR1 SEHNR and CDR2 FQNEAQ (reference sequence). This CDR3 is CASSATGAAGYTF. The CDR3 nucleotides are TGTGCCAGCAGCGCGACAGGAGCGGCCGGCTACACCTTC.

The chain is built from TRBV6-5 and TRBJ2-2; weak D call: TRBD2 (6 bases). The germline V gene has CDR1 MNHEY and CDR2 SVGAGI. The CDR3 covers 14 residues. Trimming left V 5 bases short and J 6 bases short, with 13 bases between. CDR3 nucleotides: TGTGCCAGCAGTCTGTGGGAGGTCCCCGGGGAGCTGTTTTTT. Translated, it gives CASSLWEVPGELFF.

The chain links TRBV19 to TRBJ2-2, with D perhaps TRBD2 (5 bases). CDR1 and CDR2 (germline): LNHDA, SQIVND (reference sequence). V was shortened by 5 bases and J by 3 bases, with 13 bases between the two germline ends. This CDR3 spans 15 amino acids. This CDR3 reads CASSSGSVDTGELFF. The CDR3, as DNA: TGTGCCAGTAGTTCGGGTAGCGTGGACACCGGGGAGCTGTTTTTT.

The DNA of the CDR3 is TGTGCCACCAGTGATCCGGACAGGGCCTACGAGCAGTACTTC. Its translation: CATSDPDRAYEQYF. This chain joins TRBV24-1 and TRBJ2-7, with 8 bases fitting TRBD1. The CDR3 has 14 amino acids. The ends lost 3 bases at V and 2 bases at J; junction bases unmatched: 2. Germline loops: CDR1 KGHDR, CDR2 SFDVKD.

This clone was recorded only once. CDR3 region: CSVARPGTGLSYEQYF. The CDR3 nucleotides are TGCAGCGTTGCGCGGCCCGGGACAGGTCTCTCCTACGAGCAGTACTTC. The chain recombines TRBV29-1 with TRBJ2-7; 8 bases are shared with TRBD1. The CDR3 spans 16 residues. CDR1 SQVTM and CDR2 ANQGSEA come from the germline V gene. Trimming took 4 bases from V and 0 from J; bases not matched to a gene: 11.

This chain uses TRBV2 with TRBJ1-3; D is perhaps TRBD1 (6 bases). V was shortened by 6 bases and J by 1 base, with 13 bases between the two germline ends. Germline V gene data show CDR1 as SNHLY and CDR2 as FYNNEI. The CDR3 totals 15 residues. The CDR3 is CASSRQVQSGNTIYF. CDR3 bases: TGTGCCAGCAGCAGACAGGTCCAATCTGGAAACACCATATATTTT.

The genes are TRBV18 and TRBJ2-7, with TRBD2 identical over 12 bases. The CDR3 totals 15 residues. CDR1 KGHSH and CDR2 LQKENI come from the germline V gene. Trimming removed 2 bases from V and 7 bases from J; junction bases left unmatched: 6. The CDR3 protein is CASSPVGLAGSEQYF. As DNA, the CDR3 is TGTGCCAGCTCACCAGTCGGACTAGCGGGAAGTGAGCAGTACTTC.

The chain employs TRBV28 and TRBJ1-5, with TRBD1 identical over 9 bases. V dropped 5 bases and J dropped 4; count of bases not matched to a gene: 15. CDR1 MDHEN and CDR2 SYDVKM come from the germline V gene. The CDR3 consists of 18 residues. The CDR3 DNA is TGTGCCAGCAGTCCCCGACGGACAGGGGTTCTGGGGAATCAGCCCCAGCATTTT. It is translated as CASSPRRTGVLGNQPQHF.

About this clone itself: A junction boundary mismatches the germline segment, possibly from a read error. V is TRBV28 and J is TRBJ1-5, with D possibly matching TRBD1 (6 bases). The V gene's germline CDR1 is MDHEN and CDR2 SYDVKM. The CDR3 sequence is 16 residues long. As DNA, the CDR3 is TGTGCCAGCAAAGAGGGGGGGTCCTATAGCAATCAGTCCCAGCATTTT. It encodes CASKEGGSYSNQSQHF.

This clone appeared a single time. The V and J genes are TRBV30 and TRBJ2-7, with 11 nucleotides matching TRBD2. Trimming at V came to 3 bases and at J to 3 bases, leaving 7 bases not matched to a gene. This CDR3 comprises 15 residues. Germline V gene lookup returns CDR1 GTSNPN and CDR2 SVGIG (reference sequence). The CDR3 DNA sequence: TGTGCCTGGAGGCGAGGTGGGACTAGCGGCTACGAGCAGTACTTC. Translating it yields CAWRRGGTSGYEQYF.

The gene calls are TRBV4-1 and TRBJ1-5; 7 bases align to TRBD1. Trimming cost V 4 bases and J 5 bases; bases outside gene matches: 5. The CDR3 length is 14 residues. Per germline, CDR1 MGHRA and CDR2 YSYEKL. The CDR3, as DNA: TGCGCCAGCAGCCCCCCAGACAGGGATCAGCCCCAGCATTTT. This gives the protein CASSPPDRDQPQHF.

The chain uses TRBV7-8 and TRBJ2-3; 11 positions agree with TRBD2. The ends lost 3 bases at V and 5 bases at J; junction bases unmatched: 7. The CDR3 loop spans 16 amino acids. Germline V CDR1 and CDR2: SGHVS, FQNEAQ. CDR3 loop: CASSLVAGGPVDTQYF. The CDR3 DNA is TGTGCCAGCAGCTTGGTAGCGGGAGGGCCTGTAGATACGCAGTATTTT.